The present entry profiles one T cell receptor (beta chain) with its context. This clone's antigen is unknown. It has no much larger one-base neighbor in the sample; base qualities were not kept. The method was the immunoSEQ multiplex PCR assay. For the multiplex PCR, a mixture combining 60 forward primers for TCR Vbeta segments and 13 reverse primers for TCR Jbeta segments was used. The CDR3 region of rearranged TCR beta genes was amplified from genomic DNA with a multiplex PCR assay. The amplified TCR beta libraries were sequenced on the Illumina HiSeq System as 87-base-pair reads. Turning to the authors' computational methods: Across the 670 or so repertoires, a later analysis counted 80 million or so unique TCR beta chains, 9.5 million to 12 million of which were shared by at least two donors. To remove PCR and sequencing errors, raw reads were error-corrected and collapsed into unique sequences using a nearest-neighbor algorithm that merged closely related sequences. Alignment of CDR3 sequences to IMGT reference sequences was used to assign V, D and J gene segments. For a sequence to be retained, at least a six-nucleotide match to both a V gene segment and a J gene segment was required. A rearrangement counted as productive if the CDR3 had no stop codons and remained in frame with V and J, and every other rearrangement counted as non-productive. CDR3 was defined according to IMGT convention as the region running from the second conserved V-encoded cysteine to the conserved J-encoded phenylalanine. The earlier analysis of a few hundred of the donors excluded sequences that lacked an unambiguous match to a single V gene segment. In an earlier analysis of 450 to 750 of the donors, a V segment was called functional when productive rearrangements were above 56.7%, and segregating when the standard deviation between donors exceeded 5%. A statistical classification framework was built to diagnose cytomegalovirus status from the catalog of TCR beta chain sequences. V and J gene assignment, in a later analysis, came from comparing TCR nucleotide sequences with IMGT/GENE-DB human TR gene sequences. In a later analysis, CDR3 sequences and most-parsimonious VDJ recombination scenarios were assigned using the TCRdist pipeline. In a later analysis, every TCR beta chain was defined by the combination of its CDR3 amino acid sequence and its V-gene family, and reads without a unique V-gene family were dropped. As a way to deal with suspected cross-contamination and a sequencing artifact, a later analysis dropped 450 to 700 nucleotide sequences that were highly shared and had low generation probability. In a later analysis, a clonal expansion index for each public chain was calculated from normalized within-repertoire ranks of inferred template counts. In a later analysis, generation probabilities were computed with a VDJ recombination model fitted to out-of-frame rearrangements, and the resulting probabilities were checked against IGoR. A later analysis scored TCR-TCR, TCR-HLA and TCR-CMV co-occurrence with hypergeometric tests, applying a repertoire-size bias correction to TCR pairs. False discovery rates were estimated in a later analysis by permuting HLA or CMV assignments 20 times. In a later analysis, co-occurring TCRs were grouped with DBSCAN, and TCRdist sequence similarity was added when clustering was performed within HLA-allele-positive subsets. Repertoires with fewer than 30,000 or more than 120,000 public chains, plus five repertoires with anomalous nucleotide sharing, were excluded from co-occurrence clustering. TCRdb's version of the immuneACCESS table is confined to in-frame rearrangements and falls short of the full clone set. An unresolved V gene accounts for under half of the shortfall where checked; the remainder is of unknown origin. That table is the source of V, J and clone size, and D and trimming were worked out from the DNA. This sample comprises about 59,000 clones, around 80% of them detected only once. The top ten hold 3.5% to 4% of the sample.

The data belong to a study of cytomegalovirus exposure and HLA in healthy donors (dated by TCRdb to about 2017). Notes on the research overall: According to an earlier analysis of 587 of the donors, about 179 million T cells yielded 90 million to 140 million unique TCR beta sequences and 276 Gb of sequence data. Around 330 gigabases of sequencing data and roughly 80 million unique TCR sequences made up an early release that covered roughly 670 HLA-typed donors. Besides the first cohort of around 670 subjects, a separate validation cohort made up of over 100 different subjects was used. The study aimed to test whether cataloging public T cell receptors could reveal signatures of past pathogen exposure. Across roughly 420 genotyped donors of the cohort, an average of about 240,000 unique TCR beta nucleotide sequences per donor were sequenced, and roughly 20% of those sequences were non-productive. An earlier analysis of 587 of the donors used high-throughput TCR beta sequencing to judge whether each TCR beta V gene segment behaved as functional or pseudogenic. Of the 300 to 500 genotyped donors, 81% were placed in the genetic ancestry cluster associated with self-reported Caucasian donors. Rather than using new phenotypic data, the later analysis identified candidate immune exposures from TCR beta sequences and from how often those sequences occurred across donors. Alongside the repertoire data, information on donor age, sex, ethnicity and CMV serostatus was compiled. All discovery cohort repertoires had been generated using a single sequencing platform. Typing coverage differed by locus: A, B, C, DRB1 and DQB1 were typed in about 620-640 donors, DQA1 in around 500, DPA1 in some 600, and DPB1 in approximately 450. A later analysis re-analyzed previously published TCR beta repertoires from roughly 630 donors and added high-resolution HLA genotyping to study TCR occurrence patterns. The study profiled the T cell repertoires of about 720 subjects by immunosequencing and related them to cytomegalovirus serostatus. Roughly 5 DR-DQ haplotypes were handled as single units for association and clustering, since linkage in the cohort was strong. Genome-wide SNP genotypes for about 60% of the roughly 670 donors were used in a later genetic analysis, which treated that subset as a discovery cohort. Class I and class II HLA loci were covered by the typing at four-digit resolution. To predict cytomegalovirus infection status, the study brought together high-throughput TCR immunosequencing, statistical association of individual TCRs with disease status, and machine learning. The full study reports these points: In a later analysis, HLA-associated TCR beta chains showed more clonal expansion and lower generation probabilities than non-associated chains that were equally common. In a later analysis, TCR association rates were found to vary across HLA loci, with the most associated TCRs seen for DRB1 alleles and the fewest for HLA-C alleles. The only immune exposure information available for the cohort was CMV serostatus. A later genetic analysis reported fewer N-insertions in productive TCRs among donors in an Asian-associated ancestry cluster than the approximately 670-donor mean. When HLA alleles, especially DR and DQ, strongly co-occurred, attributing TCR associations to individual alleles was difficult. Cytomegalovirus status was reported to be diagnosed by the classifier with high specificity and sensitivity in both the original and validation cohorts. The cohort was sequenced for TCR beta chains only, and without alpha or paired-chain data the features that could be detected were limited. A further reported finding was that TCR beta sequences accurately predicted the HLA-A and HLA-B alleles for most subjects in the first cohort. Broadly in line with IMGT annotations, most TCR beta V segments showed up in productive rearrangements about 90% or about 30% of the time in an earlier analysis of approximately 640 of the donors. The authors suggested that the approach could potentially be generalized to other disease states and immunological phenotypes. In a later analysis, 15,000 to 20,000 TCR beta sequences were associated with specific HLA alleles at a false discovery rate of 0.05. A group of highly shared sequence variants was considered likely to be a technical artifact of the sequencing pipeline. In a later genetic analysis, a missense DCLRE1C variant was associated with V-gene and J-gene trimming of TCR beta chains, and the association was replicated in an independent cohort. Roughly uniform sequencing depth across donors was assumed in presence/absence analyses, although this assumption may not hold. In vitro tests confirmed that a few of the cytomegalovirus-associated TCR beta chains recognize cytomegalovirus antigens. The earlier analysis of nearly 600 of the donors excluded approximately 15 rarely observed V segments, including chromosome 9 orphons, because counts were too low. While some public TCRs were present in many individuals, most TCR sequences turned up only very rarely across donors. A later analysis reported that several top co-occurrence clusters appeared linked to parvovirus B19, influenza, CMV and Epstein-Barr virus. Because HLA typing was missing for some donors at each locus, association tests included only the typed subset. According to a later analysis, most CMV-associated TCR beta chains appeared to be HLA-restricted, and the HLA associations seemed to be driven largely by CMV exposure. A total of roughly 160 TCR beta chains were listed by the study as associated with cytomegalovirus. Linkage disequilibrium might explain the correlated functional status among segregating V segments, but an unknown experimental factor could not be excluded.

The cohort consisted of 600 to 700 healthy bone marrow donors. At the time of sampling, all cohort members were nominally healthy, though unrecorded immune exposures were likely present. The donor tested CMV seronegative and was one of the 352 seronegative cohort members. A peripheral blood sample was collected from each donor, and TCR beta sequencing was performed on peripheral blood mononuclear cells. The Qiagen DNeasy Blood Extraction Kit was used to extract genomic DNA from the blood cell samples. Sequencing input: PBMCs. The sequence came from a woman aged 40 to 50 in good health and CMV-seronegative.

The nucleotide sequence is TGTGCCAGCAGTTTAGGCCGGGACAGGGGATCGCCGAGCACTGAAGCTTTCTTT. It translates as CASSLGRDRGSPSTEAFF. This chain joins TRBV28 to TRBJ1-1, with 10 middle bases fitting TRBD1. Reading the germline V gene gives CDR1 MDHEN and CDR2 SYDVKM. Measured from the cysteine to the phenylalanine, the CDR3 is 18 residues long. The DNA shown is the 54-base CDR3, in frame from base 1. Relative to germline, V is missing 2 bases and J is missing 4 bases, with 13 bases of the junction outside any gene match.